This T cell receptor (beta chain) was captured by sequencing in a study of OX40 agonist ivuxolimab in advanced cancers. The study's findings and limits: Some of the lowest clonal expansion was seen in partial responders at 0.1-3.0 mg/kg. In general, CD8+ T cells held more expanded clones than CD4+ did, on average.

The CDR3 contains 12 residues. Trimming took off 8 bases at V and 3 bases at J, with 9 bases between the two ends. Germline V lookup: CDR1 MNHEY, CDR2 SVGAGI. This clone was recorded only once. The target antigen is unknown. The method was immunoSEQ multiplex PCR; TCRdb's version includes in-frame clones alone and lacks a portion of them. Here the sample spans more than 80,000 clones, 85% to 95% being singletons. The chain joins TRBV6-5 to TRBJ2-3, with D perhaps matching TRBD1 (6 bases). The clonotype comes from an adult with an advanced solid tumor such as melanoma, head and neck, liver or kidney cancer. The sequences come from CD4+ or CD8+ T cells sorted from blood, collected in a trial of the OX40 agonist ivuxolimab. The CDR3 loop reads CASGQSTDTQYF. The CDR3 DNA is TGTGCCAGCGGACAGTCGACAGATACGCAGTATTTT.